The 22 T cell receptor beta chains below were found in one sample sequenced in a study of cytomegalovirus exposure and HLA in healthy donors. Vbeta (60) and Jbeta (13) primers were used in the PCR. This table comes from immunoSEQ multiplex PCR, and its TCRdb copy is limited to in-frame clones, with some not included. The repertoire holds roughly 200,000 clones, roughly 80% seen once, with approximately 1.5% in the top ten. The sequencing sample was made of PBMCs. The receptors stem from a woman aged 18-29 years in good health and CMV-seronegative.

This clone occurred a few times. The chain recombines TRBV2 with TRBJ1-5; D unresolved. V gave up 0 bases and J gave up 0 bases, with 6 bases separating them. CDR1 and CDR2 from the germline V gene are SNHLY and FYNNEI. This CDR3 is 15 amino acids long. The CDR3 reads CASSEAGFSNQPQHF. The CDR3 region has the DNA TGTGCCAGCAGTGAAGCCGGGTTTAGCAATCAGCCCCAGCATTTT.

The genes are TRBV5-6 and TRBJ2-2; the D gene is possibly TRBD1 (5 bases). CDR1 and CDR2 (germline): SGHDT, YYEEEE. The CDR3 is 18 amino acids. Trimming pared 0 bases from V and 3 bases from J, leaving 18 bases between. In DNA, the CDR3 is TGTGCCAGCAGCTTGGAGGCAGGGTATAGGTCGGACACCGGGGAGCTGTTTTTT. Residues: CASSLEAGYRSDTGELFF.

The rearrangement joins TRBV5-1 to TRBJ2-3, with 11 bases lining up with TRBD2. Germline V gene data show CDR1 as SGHRS and CDR2 as YFSETQ. This CDR3 comprises 16 residues. The J segment lost 3 bases and the V segment lost 4 bases, leaving 7 bases of the junction unmatched. The CDR3 DNA reads TGCGCCAGCAGCCTACTAGCGGGAGACTTGACAGATACGCAGTATTTT. Translated, it gives CASSLLAGDLTDTQYF.

The V gene is TRBV7-2, the J gene TRBJ1-2, with 9 bases that match TRBD1. After removal of 1 base from V and 5 bases from J, the junction contained 5 bases not matched to a gene. The CDR3 length is 15 residues. Looked up from germline, CDR1 is SGHTA and CDR2 is FQGNSA. The CDR3 spells CASSLERGQGYGYTF. CDR3 DNA: TGTGCCAGCAGCTTAGAGAGGGGACAGGGTTATGGCTACACCTTC.

The V and J genes are TRBV6-1 and TRBJ2-6, with D perhaps matching TRBD1 (5 bases). Per germline, CDR1 MNHNS and CDR2 SASEGT. V lost 6 bases and J 4 bases, leaving 10 bases between the germline ends. This CDR3 is 14 amino acids long. CDR3 DNA: TGTGCCAGCAGGCAGGGTACCGGGGCCAACGTCCTGACTTTC. It encodes CASRQGTGANVLTF.

This chain uses TRBV27 with TRBJ1-1, with TRBD1 as a possible D gene (6 bases). The germline V gene encodes CDR1 MNHEY and CDR2 SMNVEV (reference sequence). The CDR3 consists of 14 residues. Trimming pared 6 bases from V and 1 base from J, leaving 12 bases between. CDR3 DNA: TGTGCCAGCAGACCCAGGGGCCCGAACACTGAAGCTTTCTTT. Translating gives CASRPRGPNTEAFF.

This clone turned up a few times. The rearrangement uses TRBV9 and TRBJ1-1; TRBD1 matches 7 bases. J lost 4 bases, V lost 3 bases, and 3 bases had no gene match. Germline values: CDR1 SGDLS, CDR2 YYNGEE. CDR3 length equals 13 residues. In nucleotides, the CDR3 is TGTGCCAGCAGCGCGAACAGGGGCACTGAAGCTTTCTTT. It codes for CASSANRGTEAFF.

The chain uses TRBV29-1 and TRBJ1-2, with D unresolved. The V gene's germline CDR1 is SQVTM and CDR2 ANQGSEA. V was pared by 6 bases and J by 4 bases, with 18 bases between. The CDR3 length is 14 residues. The CDR3 DNA reads as TGCAGCGTCGCTGTAGCCGTCGGCCCCTATGGCTACACCTTC. This translates into CSVAVAVGPYGYTF. Drawing the rest from reference TRBV29-1 and TRBJ1-2, the complete variable domain is SAVISQKPSRDICQRGTSLTIQCQVDSQVTMMFWYRQQPGQSLTLIATANQGSEATYESGFVIDKFPISRPNLTFSTLTVSNMSPEDSSIYLCSVAVAVGPYGYTFGSGTRLTVV.

This clone showed up just once. CDR3 DNA: TGTGCCACCAGCCGGGCAGGGCTTCACCTCTCTGGAAACACCATATATTTT. Translated, it gives CATSRAGLHLSGNTIYF. This chain connects TRBV15 to TRBJ1-3; possible D gene TRBD1, 5 bases. Between the trimmed V and J ends, which lost 5 bases and 0 bases, there was a span of 17 bases. Germline V gene sequence: CDR1 LNHNV, CDR2 YYDKDF (reference sequence). CDR3 length: 17 residues.

The chain recombines TRBV7-2 with TRBJ2-3, with 12 nucleotides matching TRBD2. This CDR3 has 17 residues. In germline, CDR1 is SGHTA, CDR2 FQGNSA. The ends lost 1 base at V and 6 bases at J; junction bases unmatched: 8. The CDR3 protein is CASSLVGLAGGADTQYF. DNA of the CDR3: TGTGCCAGCAGCTTAGTCGGTCTAGCGGGAGGGGCCGATACGCAGTATTTT.

J is TRBJ1-5 and V is TRBV18; no reliable D call. Trimming took 3 bases from V and 8 from J, leaving 11 bases between them. Per germline, CDR1 KGHSH and CDR2 LQKENI. The CDR3 has 13 residues. CDR3 protein: CASSPSQSEPQHF. The CDR3 DNA is TGTGCCAGCTCACCTTCCCAGTCAGAGCCCCAGCATTTT.

This rearrangement joins TRBV25-1 to TRBJ1-2; D might be TRBD1 (5 bases). The CDR3 runs 16 residues. Per germline, CDR1 MGHDK and CDR2 SYGVNS. Trimming shortened V by 3 bases and J by 8 bases, and 22 bases separated the two germline ends. DNA for the CDR3: TGTGCCAGCAGTGACTCGGGAGGGGTGGATGTTTGGGGCTACACCTTC. Amino acid sequence: CASSDSGGVDVWGYTF.

CDR3 DNA: TGTGCCAGCAGCCGACCAGGGCTCTCCTACAATGAGCAGTTCTTC. The encoded protein is CASSRPGLSYNEQFF. This chain links TRBV7-2 with TRBJ2-1, with D possibly matching TRBD1 (5 bases). This CDR3 spans 15 amino acids. Trimming pared 5 bases from V and 0 bases from J, leaving 11 bases between. Germline loops: CDR1 SGHTA, CDR2 FQGNSA.

Ten or more counts support this clone. The chain employs TRBV10-1 and TRBJ2-7, with 12 bases identical to TRBD1. The V gene's germline CDR1 is WNHNN and CDR2 SYGVQD (reference sequence). The V gene end was trimmed by 7 bases and the J gene end by 0 bases; junction bases not matched to a gene: 7. The CDR3 is 16 amino acids. CDR3 sequence (DNA): TGCGCCAGCAACCCGGGACAGGGGGCAGGCTCCTACGAGCAGTACTTC. It translates to CASNPGQGAGSYEQYF.

The chain is built from TRBV29-1 and TRBJ2-7, with 13 bases identical to TRBD2. CDR1 and CDR2 from the germline V gene are SQVTM and ANQGSEA. CDR3 length equals 15 residues. The J segment lost 4 bases and the V segment lost 6 bases, leaving 9 bases of the junction unmatched. CDR3 DNA sequence: TGCAGCGTGACACTAGCGGGAGGGCCTTGGTACGAGCAGTACTTC. Its translation is CSVTLAGGPWYEQYF.

This clone was seen a few times. CDR3 loop: CASSLLVNTEAFF. The CDR3, as DNA: TGTGCCAGCAGTCTCTTAGTGAACACTGAAGCTTTCTTT. The J gene is TRBJ1-1, the V gene TRBV5-8; D is unresolved. V was clipped by 5 bases and J by 0 bases, with 8 bases between them. From germline, CDR1 is SGHTS and CDR2 YDEGEE. The CDR3 extends over 13 amino acids.

The gene calls are TRBV21-1 and TRBJ2-2; TRBD2, the D gene given by the table, was not confirmed from the DNA. TRBV21-1 has pseudogene status. This CDR3 spans 14 amino acids. CDR3 DNA sequence: TGTGCCAGGGGAGCGGGTTCGAACACCGGGGAGCTGTTTTTT. Its protein product is CARGAGSNTGELFF.

The rearrangement joins TRBV6-1 to TRBJ2-3; tentative D call: TRBD2 (6 bases). V dropped 2 bases and J dropped 3 bases, with 6 bases sitting between them. Germline values: CDR1 MNHNS, CDR2 SASEGT. The CDR3 sequence is 13 residues long. CDR3 protein: CASSESGTDTQYF. The CDR3, as DNA: TGTGCCAGCAGTGAAAGCGGGACAGATACGCAGTATTTT.

This clone was picked up a small number of times. The chain couples TRBV6-5 to TRBJ1-5, with TRBD1 matching over 9 bases. Germline values: CDR1 MNHEY, CDR2 SVGAGI. The CDR3 consists of 14 residues. V trimming: 6 bases; J trimming: 4 bases; junction bases outside the gene matches: 4. CDR3 coding DNA: TGTGCCAGCAGCCGGGACAGGGTAAATCAGCCCCAGCATTTT. Translated: CASSRDRVNQPQHF.

The CDR3 DNA reads TGTGCCAGCAGCCCGACCCTGCCACAGGGGGGTTCCTACGAGCAGTACTTC. Its translation is CASSPTLPQGGSYEQYF. V is TRBV7-9 and J is TRBJ2-7; 8 bases line up with TRBD1. J was trimmed by 1 base and V by 5 bases; bases with no gene match: 13. Germline V gene lookup returns CDR1 SEHNR and CDR2 FQNEAQ (reference sequence). This CDR3 is 17 amino acids long.

The genes are TRBV9 and TRBJ2-3; a weak D match, TRBD1 (6 bases). The length of the CDR3 is 16 residues. CDR1 is SGDLS, CDR2 YYNGEE, per germline. V lost 0 bases and J lost 0, with 11 bases in between. This CDR3 reads CASSVAGQPSTDTQYF. Here the CDR3 DNA reads TGTGCCAGCAGCGTAGCTGGACAGCCTAGCACAGATACGCAGTATTTT.

The V and J genes are TRBV28 and TRBJ1-1; 9 bases map to TRBD1. J was trimmed by 5 bases and V by 3 bases; bases with no gene match: 13. Germline V gene data show CDR1 as MDHEN and CDR2 as SYDVKM. This CDR3 has 17 residues. The CDR3 DNA reads as TGTGCCAGCAGTTTCCATAGCGGGACAGGGAGGAAAACTGAAGCTTTCTTT. This codes for CASSFHSGTGRKTEAFF.